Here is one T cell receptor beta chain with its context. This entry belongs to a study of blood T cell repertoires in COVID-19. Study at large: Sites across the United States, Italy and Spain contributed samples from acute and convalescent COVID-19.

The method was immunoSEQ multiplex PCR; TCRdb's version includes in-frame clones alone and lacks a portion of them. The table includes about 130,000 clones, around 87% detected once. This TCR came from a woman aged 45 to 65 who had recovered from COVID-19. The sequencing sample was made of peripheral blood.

The CDR3 region has the DNA TGTGCCAGCAGCCAAGATTTTGGGCAGGGCGACTATGGCTACACCTTC. This encodes CASSQDFGQGDYGYTF. The chain employs TRBV3-1 (or the pseudogene TRBV3-2) and TRBJ1-2, with TRBD1 as a possible D gene (5 bases). The CDR3 loop spans 16 amino acids. Trimming removed 0 bases at V and 3 bases at J, with 14 bases between. The V gene's germline CDR1 is LGHDT and CDR2 YNNKEL (reference sequence).